The clone carrying this TCR beta chain has at least ten counts. The target antigen is unknown. Unique molecular identifiers were added to individual cDNA molecules. TCRdb re-derived calls from the 5' RACE reads in MiXCR, one entry per CDR3 protein. The data show 70,000 or so distinct CDR3 sequences, with approximately 4.5% seen just once and roughly 3.6% held by the top ten. The data originate from a study of early T cells in non-severe SARS-CoV-2 infection. From germline, CDR1 is SGHAT and CDR2 FQNNGV. The CDR3 has 14 residues. With 7 bases clipped from V and 0 bases from J, the junction kept 6 bases outside the gene matches. Study conclusions and caveats: The study's VDJdb matching favored anti-spike CD8 responses and missed private and CD4 specificities.

The sequence was obtained from an adult who was a healthcare worker with PCR-confirmed SARS-CoV-2 infection or an uninfected control (not recorded which). The donor label of this sample is uncertain. The chain links TRBV11-2 to TRBJ2-7; TRBD1 matches at 7 bases. Source: whole blood, taken at baseline. CDR3 sequence reads: CASTRDRHSYEQYF. As DNA, the CDR3 is TGTGCCAGCACCCGGGACAGACACTCCTACGAGCAGTACTTC. Full variable domain (missing parts from reference TRBV11-2 and TRBJ2-7): EAGVAQSPRYKIIEKRQSVAFWCNPISGHATLYWYQQILGQGPKLLIQFQNNGVVDDSQLPKDRFSAERLKGVDSTLKIQPAKLEDSAVYLCASTRDRHSYEQYFGPGTRLTVT.